This TCR beta chain was sequenced for a study of a mutant IDH1 vaccine in newly diagnosed glioma. As for the study in general: Former treatment meant radiotherapy, temozolomide, or both; the majority had gotten both.

Using immunoSEQ multiplex PCR, the repertoire was profiled, and TCRdb retains in-frame clones only, with some absent. The sample carries under 80,000 clones, approximately 86% recorded once. This clone occurred a few times. Its antigen is still unknown. Trimming cost V 1 base and J 8 bases, with 17 bases left between them. CDR1 SGHDN and CDR2 FVKESK come from the germline V gene. The CDR3 runs 16 residues. Study-level results: Vaccination induced immune responses in about 93% of patients. Pseudoprogression appeared unlinked to shifts in leading peripheral T cell clonotypes.

Described time point: baseline, week 1 (first vaccination visit). Treatment indicated: pre-vaccination baseline after standard-of-care therapy. The donor cohort comprised cases of new WHO grade 3 or 4 IDH1-mutant, ATRX-lost astrocytoma. This clonotype was obtained from a man aged 25 to 40 with glioma. V gene TRBV14 combines with J gene TRBJ1-4; tentatively, D is TRBD1 (6 bases). This specimen consisted of PBMCs, obtained from a glioma patient treated with radiotherapy, temozolomide or both. The CDR3 bases are TGTGCCAGCAGCCAAGTGCTGGGGGCGATCGGAGAAAAACTGTTTTTT. Its protein product is CASSQVLGAIGEKLFF. The variable domain in full, with the rest retrieved from reference TRBV14 and TRBJ1-4, is EAGVTQFPSHSVIEKGQTVTLRCDPISGHDNLYWYRRVMGKEIKFLLHFVKESKQDESGMPNNRFLAERTGGTYSTLKVQPAELEDSGVYFCASSQVLGAIGEKLFFGSGTQLSVL.